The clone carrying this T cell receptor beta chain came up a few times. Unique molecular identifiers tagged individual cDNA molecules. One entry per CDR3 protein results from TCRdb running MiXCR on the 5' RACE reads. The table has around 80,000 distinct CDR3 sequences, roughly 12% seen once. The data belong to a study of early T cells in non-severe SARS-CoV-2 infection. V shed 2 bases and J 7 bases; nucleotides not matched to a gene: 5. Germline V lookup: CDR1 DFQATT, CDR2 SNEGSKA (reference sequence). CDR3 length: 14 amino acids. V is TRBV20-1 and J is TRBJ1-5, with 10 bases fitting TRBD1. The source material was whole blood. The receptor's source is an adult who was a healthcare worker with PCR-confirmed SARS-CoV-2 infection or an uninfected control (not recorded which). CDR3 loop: CSARRTGGLQPQHF. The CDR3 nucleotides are TGCAGTGCTAGACGGACAGGGGGTTTGCAGCCCCAGCATTTT.